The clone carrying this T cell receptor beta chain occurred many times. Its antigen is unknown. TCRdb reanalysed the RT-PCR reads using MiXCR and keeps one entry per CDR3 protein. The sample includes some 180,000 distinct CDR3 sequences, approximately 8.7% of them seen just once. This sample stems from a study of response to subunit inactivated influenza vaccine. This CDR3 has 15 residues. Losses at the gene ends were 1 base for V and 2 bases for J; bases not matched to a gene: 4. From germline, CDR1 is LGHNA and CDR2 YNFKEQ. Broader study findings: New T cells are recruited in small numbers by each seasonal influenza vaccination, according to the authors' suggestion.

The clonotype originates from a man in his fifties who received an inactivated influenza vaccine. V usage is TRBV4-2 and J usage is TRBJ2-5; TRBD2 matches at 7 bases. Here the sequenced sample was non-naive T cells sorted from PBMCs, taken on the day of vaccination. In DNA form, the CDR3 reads TGTGCCAGCAGCCAAGGGACTAGAGATCAAGAGACCCAGTACTTC. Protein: CASSQGTRDQETQYF.